This is a list of T cell receptor beta chains from one sample in a study of molecular identifiers for immune sequencing clone quantification. Each CDR3 protein is one row after TCRdb ran MiXCR on the PCR reads. The table includes 88,000 or so distinct CDR3 sequences, over 20% detected once. Sequenced material: naive CD8+ T cells from blood, with Jurkat cell RNA spiked in. The receptors come from a human donor in good health. Some libraries in this study had Jurkat cell RNA spiked in. The CDR3 runs from the conserved cysteine through the conserved F or W. A D gene is named only where the DNA matches it firmly. Expanded clones are given a class, and other clones once, few, many or no size at all.

D: TRBD1; J: TRBJ2-5; V: TRBV13; size: many; CDR3: CASSLERGLKETQYF; DNA: TGTGCCAGCAGCTTAGAAAGGGGGCTCAAAGAGACCCAGTACTTC
D: TRBD2; J: TRBJ2-1; V: TRBV28; size: NA; CDR3: CASSSWTSGRAGSYNEQFF; DNA: TGTGCCAGCAGTTCTTGGACTAGCGGGAGGGCTGGCTCCTACAATGAGCAGTTCTTC
D: TRBD1; J: TRBJ2-2; V: TRBV5-1; size: NA; CDR3: CASGLDRGSPDTGELFF; DNA: TGCGCCAGTGGCTTAGACAGGGGCTCGCCGGACACCGGGGAGCTGTTTTTT
D: NA; J: TRBJ2-1; V: TRBV12-3/TRBV12-4; size: few; CDR3: CASSLERSNEQFF; DNA: TGTGCCAGCAGTTTAGAGCGTAGCAATGAGCAGTTCTTC
D: TRBD1; J: TRBJ2-5; V: TRBV4-3; size: many; CDR3: CASSQDRDRQETQYF; DNA: TGCGCCAGCAGCCAAGATCGGGACAGACAAGAGACCCAGTACTTC
D: NA; J: TRBJ2-7; V: TRBV19; size: NA; CDR3: CASSQGNGEQYF; DNA: TGTGCCAGTAGCCAGGGGAACGGCGAGCAGTACTTC
D: NA; J: TRBJ2-2; V: TRBV19; size: few; CDR3: CASSITTGLFTGELFF; DNA: TGTGCCAGTAGTATAACTACAGGGCTGTTTACCGGGGAGCTGTTTTTT
D: NA; J: TRBJ2-1; V: TRBV27; size: few; CDR3: CASSQAGLQFF; DNA: TGTGCCAGCAGCCAGGCGGGACTGCAGTTCTTC
D: NA; J: TRBJ1-2; V: TRBV5-3; size: NA; CDR3: CASRLGWNRDNYGYTF; DNA: TGTGCCAGCAGGCTGGGGTGGAACAGGGATAACTATGGCTACACCTTC
D: TRBD2; J: TRBJ2-3; V: TRBV19; size: NA; CDR3: CASRAGAADTQYF; DNA: TGTGCCAGTAGAGCGGGAGCGGCAGATACGCAGTATTTT
D: TRBD2; J: TRBJ2-1; V: TRBV13; size: NA; CDR3: CASSLVRGREQFF; DNA: TGTGCCAGCAGCTTAGTGCGCGGGAGGGAGCAGTTCTTC
D: NA; J: TRBJ2-7; V: TRBV6-2/TRBV6-3; size: many; CDR3: CASNTRRVSYEQYF; DNA: TGTGCCAGCAATACACGGAGAGTGAGTTACGAGCAGTACTTC
D: NA; J: TRBJ1-5; V: TRBV5-1; size: many; CDR3: CASSTHRDEFPLSNQPQHF; DNA: TGCGCCAGCAGCACACACCGGGACGAATTCCCTCTCAGCAATCAGCCCCAGCATTTT
D: NA; J: TRBJ2-1; V: TRBV12-3/TRBV12-4; size: few; CDR3: CASSPPGHNEQFF; DNA: TGTGCCAGCAGCCCTCCGGGGCACAATGAGCAGTTCTTC
D: NA; J: TRBJ2-1; V: TRBV4-3; size: many; CDR3: CASSERSSSYNEQFF; DNA: TGCGCCAGCAGCGAACGGAGCAGCTCCTACAATGAGCAGTTCTTC